The next 17 T cell receptor beta chains were all read from a single sample in a study of blood T cell repertoires in COVID-19. Clones were sequenced by immunoSEQ multiplex PCR, and TCRdb holds only the in-frame ones, with some missing. Among about 100,000 clones listed, approximately 84% were seen once. The specimen was peripheral blood. These receptors were taken from a man aged 25 to 40 in a cohort sampled during active COVID-19.

J is TRBJ2-1 and V is TRBV3-1 (or the pseudogene TRBV3-2); D may be TRBD1 (6 bases). This CDR3 spans 14 amino acids. Between the trimmed V and J ends, which lost 4 bases and 2 bases, there was a span of 9 bases. CDR1 and CDR2 (germline): LGHDT, YNNKEL (reference sequence). For the CDR3, the DNA is TGTGCCAGCAGCCTCGAGGGGGCCTACAATGAGCAGTTCTTC. This translates into CASSLEGAYNEQFF.

This clone has only one observation. The chain combines TRBV2 with TRBJ1-2; 7 bases line up with TRBD1. The CDR3 covers 13 residues. Germline-derived CDR1 and CDR2 are SNHLY and FYNNEI. V lost 6 bases, J lost 2 bases, and 3 bases stayed unmatched. The CDR3 DNA sequence: TGTGCCAGCAGGGTGGGACAGAACTATGGCTACACCTTC. It specifies CASRVGQNYGYTF.

V and J are TRBV3-1 (or the pseudogene TRBV3-2) and TRBJ1-2; TRBD1 agrees at 9 bases. CDR1 LGHDT and CDR2 YNNKEL come from the germline V gene (reference sequence). CDR3 size: 15 residues. The V segment lost 5 bases and the J segment 7 bases; nucleotides outside the gene matches: 11. For the CDR3, the DNA is TGTGCCAGCAGCAGAAGTGACAGGGGGGTAGGTGGCTACACCTTC. It encodes CASSRSDRGVGGYTF.

The V call is TRBV5-6, the J call TRBJ1-2, with TRBD1 matching over 8 bases. CDR1 SGHDT and CDR2 YYEEEE come from the germline V gene. The CDR3 length is 14 residues. V gave up 4 bases and J gave up 4 bases; unmatched junction bases: 6. CDR3 DNA: TGTGCCAGCAGCAGCAGGGGGCGAAGCTATGGCTACACCTTC. Its translation is CASSSRGRSYGYTF.

A single count supports this clone. The chain has TRBV6-5 and TRBJ1-1; D may be TRBD1 (5 bases). The V end lost 6 bases, the J end lost 4 bases, and 18 bases lay between the germline ends. The CDR3 length is 15 residues. Germline V gene lookup returns CDR1 MNHEY and CDR2 SVGAGI. The CDR3, as DNA: TGTGCCAGCAGAACCTACCCCGGGGGTGGCACTGAAGCTTTCTTT. Its protein product is CASRTYPGGGTEAFF.

In this sample, this clone turned up a few times. The chain joins TRBV2 to TRBJ1-2; D may be TRBD1 (6 bases). Trimming pared 1 base from V and 7 bases from J, leaving 7 bases between. This CDR3 has 12 amino acids. Germline CDR1 is SNHLY and CDR2 is FYNNEI. CDR3 nucleotide sequence: TGTGCCAGCAGTGAAGACAGGGTTGGCTACACCTTC. Translating gives CASSEDRVGYTF.

This clone was seen only once. The rearrangement joins TRBV24-1 to TRBJ1-5; D gene uncertain. The CDR3 covers 13 residues. Germline assignment: CDR1 KGHDR and CDR2 SFDVKD. Trimming left V 4 bases short and J 7 bases short, with 10 bases between. Here the CDR3 DNA reads TGTGCCACCAGTGACTCAAGCAGGCAGCCCCAGCATTTT. It encodes CATSDSSRQPQHF.

The gene calls are TRBV7-8 and TRBJ1-2; 8 bases map to TRBD1. Trimming removed 5 bases from V and 4 bases from J; junction bases left unmatched: 12. There are 16 residues in the CDR3. The germline gives CDR1 SGHVS, CDR2 FQNEAQ. The CDR3 is CASSPSVSGGRYGYTF. In nucleotides, the CDR3 is TGTGCCAGCAGCCCGTCAGTATCAGGGGGCCGCTATGGCTACACCTTC.

The chain employs TRBV9 and TRBJ1-3, with 10 bases identical to TRBD1. The trim removed 3 bases at V and 4 bases at J, leaving 4 bases unmatched. CDR1 and CDR2 from the germline V gene are SGDLS and YYNGEE. The CDR3 consists of 15 residues. The CDR3 nucleotides read TGTGCCAGCAGCGCGGGGACAGGGGACGGAAACACCATATATTTT. This sequence encodes CASSAGTGDGNTIYF. Together with reference TRBV9 and TRBJ1-3, the CDR3 gives the full variable domain: DSGVTQTPKHLITATGQRVTLRCSPRSGDLSVYWYQQSLDQGLQFLIQYYNGEERAKGNILERFSAQQFPDLHSELNLSSLELGDSALYFCASSAGTGDGNTIYFGEGSWLTVV.

J is TRBJ1-3 and V is TRBV28; TRBD1 might be the D (5 bases). This CDR3 is 15 amino acids long. From germline, CDR1 is MDHEN and CDR2 SYDVKM. Trimming took off 3 bases at V and 1 base at J, with 10 bases between the two ends. The CDR3 coding sequence is TGTGCCAGCAGTTTGGCATCAGGGTCTGGAAACACCATATATTTT. It is translated as CASSLASGSGNTIYF.

The chain recombines TRBV12-5 with TRBJ2-5, with D possibly being TRBD2 (6 bases). Trimming removed 3 bases from V and 5 bases from J, with 10 bases in between. CDR3 size: 13 residues. Germline V gene sequence: CDR1 LGHNT, CDR2 FRNRAP. The CDR3 protein is CASGFSGDETQYF. Here the CDR3 DNA reads TGTGCTAGTGGTTTTTCGGGAGACGAGACCCAGTACTTC.

This chain links TRBV11-2 with TRBJ2-5; 8 bases are a match to TRBD2. With 1 base clipped from V and 0 bases from J, the junction kept 7 bases outside the gene matches. Germline-derived CDR1 and CDR2 are SGHAT and FQNNGV. The CDR3 has 17 amino acids. The CDR3 reads CASSLGRGGQYQETQYF. The CDR3 DNA follows: TGTGCCAGCAGCTTAGGCCGGGGGGGGCAGTACCAAGAGACCCAGTACTTC.

The gene calls are TRBV19 and TRBJ1-2, with 9 bases matching TRBD1. Germline CDR1 reads LNHDA; CDR2 reads SQIVND (reference sequence). Losses at the gene ends were 2 bases for V and 1 base for J; bases not matched to a gene: 2. This CDR3 has 15 amino acids. The CDR3 sequence: CASSIKTGGNYGYTF. The DNA of the CDR3 is TGTGCCAGTAGTATAAAGACAGGGGGTAACTATGGCTACACCTTC.

The V gene is TRBV19, the J gene TRBJ2-7; D might be TRBD1 (6 bases). Trimming stripped 6 bases from V and 0 bases from J, with 15 bases between. Germline-derived CDR1 and CDR2 are LNHDA and SQIVND (reference sequence). This CDR3 region has 15 residues. This CDR3 reads CASSPWQGSSYEQYF. As DNA, the CDR3 is TGTGCCAGTAGCCCGTGGCAGGGGAGCTCCTACGAGCAGTACTTC.

The chain carries TRBV5-1 and TRBJ2-5, with 8 bases lining up with TRBD2. V trimming: 0 bases; J trimming: 5 bases; junction bases outside the gene matches: 6. The germline gives CDR1 SGHRS, CDR2 YFSETQ. The CDR3 loop spans 15 amino acids. The CDR3 nucleotides are TGCGCCAGCAGCTTGGTAGCGGTAGCGGGGGAGACCCAGTACTTC. This sequence encodes CASSLVAVAGETQYF.

V is TRBV7-2 and J is TRBJ2-7; 9 bases are a match to TRBD2. The junction had 5 bases not matched to a gene; V was cut back by 1 base and J by 4 bases. The CDR3 is 15 amino acids. Germline assignment: CDR1 SGHTA and CDR2 FQGNSA. DNA of the CDR3: TGTGCCAGCAGCTTAGGGCTTAGCGGGGGATACGAGCAGTACTTC. This gives the protein CASSLGLSGGYEQYF.

V usage is TRBV30 and J usage is TRBJ1-4, with a weak D call TRBD1 (5 bases). Germline V gives CDR1 GTSNPN, CDR2 SVGIG (reference sequence). Deletions cut 5 bases from V and 8 bases from J, with 12 bases between. This CDR3 spans 12 amino acids. The CDR3 DNA reads TGTGCCTGGGATGGACACCAGGAAAAACTGTTTTTT. This sequence encodes CAWDGHQEKLFF.